This TCR beta chain was obtained from a study of cytomegalovirus exposure and HLA in healthy donors. Study context: The roughly 110 validation repertoires were reported in a later analysis to have been generated on the same platform as the approximately 600 first-cohort repertoires.

Broader study findings: Cytomegalovirus-associated status was assigned to about 180 TCR beta chains.

Comments on this clone: The antigen is unknown.

Sequencing used immunoSEQ multiplex PCR; TCRdb keeps in-frame clones, though not all of them. Of under 400,000 clones in the sample, approximately 85% are singletons; the top ten hold around 0.88%. The sequence was obtained from a man aged 25 to 40 in good health and CMV-seronegative. The sample consisted of PBMCs.

The CDR3 DNA reads TGTGCCAGCAGCGGGGGCGACAGGAACAATGAGCAGTTCTTC. Amino acids: CASSGGDRNNEQFF. The V call is TRBV7-6, the J call TRBJ2-1, with D perhaps TRBD1 (6 bases). Trimming removed 5 bases at V and 5 bases at J, with 13 bases between. The CDR3 spans 14 residues. Germline CDR1 is SGHVS and CDR2 is FNYEAQ.